The next 28 T cell receptor beta chains were all read from a single sample in a study of CD8 T cells in ankylosing spondylitis. In TCRdb, the 5' RACE reads were re-called with MiXCR into one record per CDR3 protein. The sample gives 200,000 to 300,000 distinct CDR3 sequences, 8% to 11% of which show up once; roughly 2.5% is in the top ten. Sequencing input: blood, either unsorted or a sorted T cell fraction (not recorded which). Receptors originate from a male donor with ankylosing spondylitis or in good health (not recorded which).

The V call is TRBV7-9, the J call TRBJ2-2; D is undetermined. The CDR3 loop spans 13 amino acids. With 2 bases removed from V and 7 bases from J, the gap between germline ends came to 8 bases. Germline CDR1 and CDR2: SEHNR and FQNEAQ (reference sequence). CDR3 loop: CASSLSSDGELFF. DNA for the CDR3: TGTGCCAGCAGCTTATCCTCGGACGGGGAGCTGTTTTTT.

The V call is TRBV3-1, the J call TRBJ1-1; tentatively, D is TRBD1 (6 bases). V was trimmed by 2 bases and J by 4 bases, leaving 17 bases between them. The CDR3 loop spans 16 amino acids. The V gene's germline CDR1 is LGHDT and CDR2 YNNKEL (reference sequence). The CDR3 region has the DNA TGTGCCAGCAGCCAATTAATGGTTCCCAGGGGCACTGAAGCTTTCTTT. Amino acid sequence: CASSQLMVPRGTEAFF.

This clonotype was found many times. V and J are TRBV7-9 and TRBJ2-7; D is unresolved. The CDR3 runs to 17 residues. Deletions cut 5 bases from V and 6 bases from J, with 26 bases between. In germline, CDR1 is SEHNR, CDR2 FQNEAQ (reference sequence). The CDR3 is CASSLAEKQVAYGEQYF. The CDR3 nucleotides read TGTGCCAGCAGCCTTGCAGAGAAGCAGGTCGCCTACGGCGAGCAGTACTTC.

This clonotype was observed many times. This sequence joins TRBV10-3 and TRBJ2-1; D not resolved. The CDR3 consists of 11 residues. Germline CDR1 ENHRY, CDR2 SYGVKD. V gave up 4 bases and J gave up 10 bases, with 8 bases separating them. The CDR3 protein is CAISVSEEQFF. The CDR3, as DNA: TGTGCCATCAGTGTGTCGGAAGAGCAGTTCTTC.

The V call is TRBV10-3, the J call TRBJ1-3; tentatively, D is TRBD1 (6 bases). This CDR3 comprises 15 residues. Trimming removed 4 bases from V and 4 bases from J, with 14 bases in between. The V gene's germline CDR1 is ENHRY and CDR2 SYGVKD. The CDR3 loop reads CAISGDRTTGNTIYF. DNA of the CDR3: TGTGCCATCAGTGGAGACAGGACAACAGGAAACACCATATATTTT.

This clonotype was seen repeatedly, ten times or more. The CDR3 protein is CSAFAFDRGLDEKLFF. In DNA form, the CDR3 reads TGCAGTGCTTTTGCCTTCGACAGGGGACTTGATGAAAAACTGTTTTTT. This rearrangement joins TRBV20-1 to TRBJ1-4; 8 bases match TRBD1. The CDR3 extends over 16 amino acids. Germline CDR1 DFQATT, CDR2 SNEGSKA (reference sequence). With V trimmed by 5 bases and J by 6 bases, 14 bases remained unmatched.

The gene calls are TRBV11-2 and TRBJ2-3; 14 bases map to TRBD2. The CDR3 sequence is 18 residues long. CDR1 is SGHAT, CDR2 FQNNGV, per germline. Losses at the gene ends were 6 bases for V and 2 bases for J; bases not matched to a gene: 10. CDR3 region: CASSSPPGLAGDTDTQYF. The CDR3 DNA is TGTGCCAGCAGTTCTCCTCCGGGACTAGCGGGGGACACAGATACGCAGTATTTT.

This clonotype appeared a single time. V and J are TRBV12-3 or TRBV12-4 and TRBJ2-4; TRBD2 aligns across 11 bases. J was trimmed by 7 bases and V by 8 bases; bases with no gene match: 22. The CDR3 spans 19 residues. Written as DNA, the CDR3 is TGTGCCAGCTGTCAGCCAAGTAGCGGGAGGGCCCTGGTAGGGAACATTCAGTACTTC. As protein: CASCQPSSGRALVGNIQYF.

This clonotype turned up a few times. This chain joins TRBV7-2 and TRBJ2-3, with a tentative D call TRBD2 (6 bases). The CDR3 covers 16 residues. The germline CDR1 and CDR2 sequences are SGHTA and FQGNSA. V lost 2 bases, J lost 2 bases, and 14 bases lay in between. The CDR3 DNA sequence: TGTGCCAGCAGCTTATCGGCTAGCGCTATCACAGATACGCAGTATTTT. Its translation is CASSLSASAITDTQYF.

This clonotype was detected ten times or more. The rearrangement uses TRBV7-2 and TRBJ2-5, with D possibly being TRBD1 (6 bases). The V gene lost 5 bases and the J gene lost 4 bases, with 14 bases spanning the gap. The V gene's germline CDR1 is SGHTA and CDR2 FQGNSA. The CDR3 has 14 residues. CDR3 sequence reads: CASSKTGNPETQYF. As DNA, the CDR3 is TGTGCCAGCAGCAAGACAGGTAACCCAGAGACCCAGTACTTC.

The chain is built from TRBV7-9 and TRBJ2-1; D perhaps matches TRBD2 (5 bases). The CDR3 contains 12 residues. Germline loops: CDR1 SEHNR, CDR2 FQNEAQ (reference sequence). The V end was cut by 6 bases, the J end by 10 bases, with 13 bases between. CDR3 loop: CASSSEPGEQFF. The CDR3 DNA follows: TGTGCCAGCAGTTCCGAGCCGGGGGAGCAGTTCTTC.

With regard to this clonotype: The junction and the germline gene differ at one end; a read error may be behind it. The V gene is TRBV9, the J gene TRBJ2-3, with a weak D call TRBD2 (5 bases). The CDR3 length is 16 residues. CDR1 SGDLS and CDR2 YYNGEE come from the germline V gene. CDR3 region: CASGVVGSLSTDTQYF. The DNA of the CDR3 is TGTGCCAGCGGCGTAGTTGGGAGTCTGAGCACAGATACGCAGTATTTT.

This clonotype was observed at least ten times. The V gene is TRBV3-1, the J gene TRBJ2-2; unclear D gene. Per germline, CDR1 LGHDT and CDR2 YNNKEL (reference sequence). The CDR3 length is 12 residues. Between the trimmed V and J ends, which lost 2 bases and 9 bases, there was a span of 7 bases. The CDR3 DNA reads as TGTGCCAGCAGCCAAAGGTTCCGGGAGCTGTTTTTT. This sequence encodes CASSQRFRELFF.

Ten or more counts support this clonotype. The J gene is TRBJ2-1, the V gene TRBV12-3 or TRBV12-4; TRBD2 matches 11 bases. V shed 6 bases, J shed 4 bases, and the junction held 5 bases outside the gene matches. The length of the CDR3 is 15 residues. The CDR3 region has the DNA TGTGCCAGCAGCATTAGCGGGGGGGCTTACAATGAGCAGTTCTTC. It encodes CASSISGGAYNEQFF.

This clonotype was observed many times. The rearrangement uses TRBV29-1 and TRBJ2-7; TRBD1 or TRBD2 may be the D gene (5 bases each). This CDR3 is 13 amino acids long. Germline V gene data show CDR1 as SQVTM and CDR2 as ANQGSEA. CDR3 in DNA: TGCAGTGTAGGGACCGGGCCATCCTACGAGCAGTACTTC. This translates into CSVGTGPSYEQYF.

This clonotype was seen at least ten times. The V gene is TRBV3-1, the J gene TRBJ2-5; perhaps TRBD2 as D (5 bases). V shed 4 bases and J shed 1 base, with 13 bases lying between them. The CDR3 spans 15 residues. Germline V lookup: CDR1 LGHDT, CDR2 YNNKEL (reference sequence). The CDR3 region has the DNA TGTGCCAGCAGCCTCGGAGGACTCACCCAAGAGACCCAGTACTTC. This gives the protein CASSLGGLTQETQYF.

This clonotype has more than one count but fewer than ten. The chain links TRBV12-3 or TRBV12-4 to TRBJ1-2, with a tentative D call TRBD1 (5 bases). The V and J ends lost 10 bases and 0 bases respectively, with 12 bases between them. The CDR3 length is 13 residues. The chain's CDR3 is CATSPTANYGYTF. The DNA of the CDR3 is TGTGCCACCAGCCCGACAGCTAACTATGGCTACACCTTC.

The sample holds many counts of this clonotype. The chain is built from TRBV5-1 and TRBJ2-2; D call uncertain. Trimming pared 2 bases from V and 3 bases from J, leaving 8 bases between. Germline loops: CDR1 SGHRS, CDR2 YFSETQ. The CDR3 loop spans 14 amino acids. As DNA, the CDR3 is TGCGCCAGCAGCTTAACTGTCCACACCGGGGAGCTGTTTTTT. Translated: CASSLTVHTGELFF.

Ten or more counts support this clonotype. The chain links TRBV30 to TRBJ2-7; 12 positions agree with TRBD2. This CDR3 comprises 14 residues. J lost 8 bases, V lost 3 bases, and 8 bases had no gene match. The germline CDR1 and CDR2 sequences are GTSNPN and SVGIG (reference sequence). CDR3 loop: CAWRPGTSGFQQYF. CDR3 nucleotides: TGTGCCTGGAGGCCCGGGACTAGCGGGTTCCAGCAGTACTTC.

There are many counts of this clonotype. This chain connects TRBV20-1 to TRBJ2-5, with D uncertain. Germline-derived CDR1 and CDR2 are DFQATT and SNEGSKA (reference sequence). The CDR3 runs to 15 residues. The V gene lost 6 bases and the J gene lost 7 bases, with 24 bases spanning the gap. CDR3 nucleotides: TGCAGTGCCCGAATGGTGTACTTCTCATCGGGGACCCAGTACTTC. As protein: CSARMVYFSSGTQYF.

This clonotype was observed at least ten times. The gene calls are TRBV5-1 and TRBJ2-3; 7 bases agree with TRBD1. The length of the CDR3 is 19 residues. The V gene's germline CDR1 is SGHRS and CDR2 YFSETQ. J gave up 2 bases and V 0 bases, and 15 bases lay outside the gene matches. CDR3 region: CASSLGTPRQGFLTDTQYF. The CDR3 nucleotides are TGCGCCAGCAGCTTGGGGACCCCCCGACAGGGATTTCTCACAGATACGCAGTATTTT.

This clonotype was seen repeatedly, ten times or more. This chain joins TRBV4-2 and TRBJ2-3; no clear D gene. Germline CDR1 is LGHNA and CDR2 is YNFKEQ. The CDR3 sequence is 16 residues long. Trimming shortened V by 1 base and J by 0 bases, and 11 bases separated the two germline ends. The CDR3 DNA reads TGTGCCAGCAGCCAAGTATCCAGCCTAAGCACAGATACGCAGTATTTT. It specifies CASSQVSSLSTDTQYF.

Ten or more counts support this clonotype. The chain employs TRBV7-7 and TRBJ2-5, with D perhaps TRBD1 (6 bases). The CDR3 runs 15 residues. Germline V gene lookup returns CDR1 SSHAT and CDR2 FNYEAQ (reference sequence). Deletions cut 4 bases from V and 1 base from J, with 13 bases between. DNA for the CDR3: TGTGCCAGCAGCTCCACAGGGATTTTCCAAGAGACCCAGTACTTC. This translates into CASSSTGIFQETQYF.

This clonotype was found many times. This chain links TRBV2 with TRBJ2-7; possible D gene TRBD1, 6 bases. The germline V gene encodes CDR1 SNHLY and CDR2 FYNNEI. V gave up 5 bases and J gave up 3 bases, with 17 bases separating them. CDR3 length: 15 residues. CDR3 DNA sequence: TGTGCCAGCAGTCAGGGCGACGGACAGTACTACGAGCAGTACTTC. Translation gives CASSQGDGQYYEQYF.

Ten or more counts support this clonotype. The chain employs TRBV11-2 and TRBJ2-1; D unclear. Looked up from germline, CDR1 is SGHAT and CDR2 is FQNNGV. The CDR3 is 16 amino acids. Trimming took 2 bases from V and 0 from J, leaving 11 bases between them. DNA for the CDR3: TGTGCCAGCAGCTTAATGGTGGCTAGCTCCTACAATGAGCAGTTCTTC. Residues: CASSLMVASSYNEQFF.

The chain carries TRBV12-3 or TRBV12-4 and TRBJ2-7; TRBD1 might be the D (5 bases). Trimming shortened V by 3 bases and J by 11 bases, and 11 bases separated the two germline ends. The CDR3 totals 11 residues. CDR3 in DNA: TGTGCCAGCAGTTTTCAAGGGGTGGAGTACTTC. This gives the protein CASSFQGVEYF.

The chain's CDR3 is CSAFGQRATQYF. CDR3 bases: TGCAGTGCTTTCGGACAAAGGGCGACCCAGTACTTC. This chain uses TRBV20-1 with TRBJ2-5; D perhaps matches TRBD1 (5 bases). V lost 5 bases, J lost 7 bases, and 14 bases lay in between. CDR3 length equals 12 residues. The germline CDR1 and CDR2 sequences are DFQATT and SNEGSKA (reference sequence).

This sequence joins TRBV6-2 or TRBV6-3 and TRBJ2-1, with 9 bases lining up with TRBD2. The CDR3 is 19 residues long. The J segment lost 0 bases and the V segment lost 0 bases, leaving 9 bases of the junction unmatched. CDR1 and CDR2 (germline): MNHEY, SVGEGT. The CDR3 here is CASSYSSRGGLSSYNEQFF. The CDR3 DNA reads as TGTGCCAGCAGTTACTCGTCGCGGGGGGGTCTTAGCTCCTACAATGAGCAGTTCTTC.